Below are 30 T cell receptor beta chains sequenced from a single sample in a study of early T cells in non-severe SARS-CoV-2 infection. In TCRdb, the 5' RACE reads were re-called with MiXCR into one record per CDR3 protein. The top ten hold approximately 5.3% of the sample, which has more than 80,000 distinct CDR3 sequences, about 11% seen once. The sequenced sample consisted of whole blood. The origin of the receptors is an adult who was a healthcare worker with PCR-confirmed SARS-CoV-2 infection or an uninfected control (not recorded which).

At least ten counts were recorded for this clonotype. The chain joins TRBV24-1 to TRBJ2-7; 9 positions agree with TRBD1. The CDR3 consists of 15 residues. Per germline, CDR1 KGHDR and CDR2 SFDVKD. V was pared by 5 bases and J by 5 bases, with 9 bases of the junction left unmatched. CDR3 nucleotide sequence: TGTGCCACCAGTGCCCCCGGGACAGGGAACCACGAGCAGTACTTC. Translated, it gives CATSAPGTGNHEQYF.

This clonotype was seen a few times. The genes are TRBV6-2 or TRBV6-3 and TRBJ2-1; TRBD2 might be the D (6 bases). V lost 6 bases to trimming and J lost 0 bases, with 12 bases between them. CDR3 length equals 15 residues. Germline V gene sequence: CDR1 MNHEY, CDR2 SVGEGT. This CDR3 reads CASRTHGSSYNEQFF. The CDR3 bases are TGTGCCAGCAGAACCCACGGGAGCTCCTACAATGAGCAGTTCTTC.

This clonotype was observed a handful of times. The CDR3 loop is CASSLSTWNGYTF. DNA for the CDR3: TGTGCCAGTAGTCTCTCTACATGGAACGGCTACACCTTC. This sequence joins TRBV19 and TRBJ1-2; D gene uncertain. V was shortened by 5 bases and J by 8 bases, with 15 bases between the two germline ends. The germline CDR1 and CDR2 sequences are LNHDA and SQIVND (reference sequence). The CDR3 has 13 residues.

This clonotype occurred a few times. The chain uses TRBV3-2 and TRBJ1-2; TRBD1 was called by the table and not checked on the DNA. TRBV3-2 is an annotated pseudogene. The CDR3 loop spans 14 amino acids. The CDR3 coding sequence is TGTGCCAGCAGCCGTTCCCCCCCTAACTATGGCTACACCTTC. Its translation: CASSRSPPNYGYTF.

This clonotype was picked up many times. The CDR3 protein is CASSLEGGNTEAFF. The CDR3 DNA reads as TGCGCCAGCAGCTTGGAAGGGGGGAACACTGAAGCTTTCTTT. The chain uses TRBV5-1 and TRBJ1-1, with D possibly matching TRBD1 (6 bases). Deletions cut 0 bases from V and 1 base from J, with 7 bases between. Germline lookup yields CDR1 SGHRS and CDR2 YFSETQ. The CDR3 spans 14 residues. Complete variable domain (other parts from reference TRBV5-1 and TRBJ1-1): KAGVTQTPRYLIKTRGQQVTLSCSPISGHRSVSWYQQTPGQGLQFLFEYFSETQRNKGNFPGRFSGRQFSNSRSEMNVSTLELGDSALYLCASSLEGGNTEAFFGQGTRLTVV.

The chain joins TRBV5-1 to TRBJ2-1; 9 bases match TRBD2. Germline CDR1 is SGHRS and CDR2 is YFSETQ. V shed 4 bases and J 3 bases; nucleotides not matched to a gene: 8. CDR3 length equals 16 residues. The CDR3 is CASSPGPSGNYNEQFF. The CDR3 nucleotides are TGCGCCAGCAGCCCAGGCCCTAGCGGGAACTACAATGAGCAGTTCTTC.

V is TRBV12-3 or TRBV12-4 and J is TRBJ1-5, with 8 bases matching TRBD1. With 7 bases clipped from V and 0 bases from J, the junction kept 5 bases outside the gene matches. The CDR3 loop spans 15 amino acids. CDR3 nucleotides: TGTGCCAGCACCCAGGGGGCCCATAGCAATCAGCCCCAGCATTTT. As protein: CASTQGAHSNQPQHF.

This chain uses TRBV13 with TRBJ2-1; D is unresolved. Trimming took 5 bases from V and 8 from J, leaving 10 bases between them. The CDR3 contains 12 residues. Germline CDR1 is PRHDT and CDR2 is FYEKMQ (reference sequence). The DNA for the CDR3 is TGTGCCAGCAGCCCGAATACTTATGAGCAGTTCTTC. Protein sequence: CASSPNTYEQFF.

This chain uses TRBV29-1 with TRBJ1-2; D is unresolved. Germline V CDR1 and CDR2: SQVTM, ANQGSEA. The ends were cut back, 3 bases at V and 2 bases at J, with 4 bases in the middle. This CDR3 contains 11 residues. CDR3 bases: TGCAGCGTTGAGAGCAACTATGGCTACACCTTC. Protein product: CSVESNYGYTF.

The sample holds a few counts of this clonotype. The chain couples TRBV6-2 or TRBV6-3 to TRBJ2-6, with D unresolved. CDR1 is MNHEY and CDR2 is SVGEGT in the germline V gene. The CDR3 loop spans 14 amino acids. The ends were cut back, 10 bases at V and 1 base at J, with 11 bases in the middle. The CDR3 DNA sequence: TGTGCCACCGGATGGTCGTCTGGGGCCAACGTCCTGACTTTC. Its translation is CATGWSSGANVLTF.

This clonotype came up many times. The V gene is TRBV12-3 or TRBV12-4, the J gene TRBJ1-2; no firm D call. V lost 0 bases, J lost 0 bases, and 5 bases lay in between. CDR3 length: 14 residues. The chain's CDR3 is CASSLARANYGYTF. Here the CDR3 DNA reads TGTGCCAGCAGTTTAGCACGCGCTAACTATGGCTACACCTTC.

This clonotype was detected many times. The V and J genes are TRBV20-1 and TRBJ2-6, with D unresolved. The CDR3 contains 14 residues. The V end lost 3 bases, the J end lost 2 bases, and 8 bases lay between the germline ends. CDR1 is DFQATT, CDR2 SNEGSKA, per germline (reference sequence). CDR3 region: CSASLVAGANVLTF. The CDR3 DNA follows: TGCAGTGCTAGCCTCGTCGCTGGGGCCAACGTCCTGACTTTC.

There are many counts of this clonotype. This chain links TRBV10-3 with TRBJ1-1; TRBD1 agrees at 9 bases. V lost 10 bases, J lost 4 bases, and 4 bases stayed unmatched. Germline V CDR1 and CDR2: ENHRY, SYGVKD. CDR3 length: 12 amino acids. The CDR3 sequence is CATRDRVTEAFF. DNA of the CDR3: TGTGCCACCCGGGACAGGGTCACTGAAGCTTTCTTT.

This clonotype was observed many times. Compared with germline, one end of the junction differs, possibly owing to a read error. V is TRBV5-1 and J is TRBJ1-5, with unresolved D. Germline V gives CDR1 SGHRS, CDR2 YFSETQ. The length of the CDR3 is 13 residues. The CDR3 protein is CASSLGSNQPQHF. The CDR3, as DNA: TGTGCCAGCAGCTTGGGGAGCAATCAGCCCCAGCATTTT. The whole variable domain, remainder taken from reference TRBV5-1 and TRBJ1-5, is KAGVTQTPRYLIKTRGQQVTLSCSPISGHRSVSWYQQTPGQGLQFLFEYFSETQRNKGNFPGRFSGRQFSNSRSEMNVSTLELGDSALYLCASSLGSNQPQHFGDGTRLSIL.

This clonotype was counted at least ten times. This sequence joins TRBV7-9 and TRBJ2-2; D gene ambiguous. Germline-derived CDR1 and CDR2 are SEHNR and FQNEAQ (reference sequence). The CDR3 sequence is 15 residues long. The germline V and J ends were trimmed by 5 bases and 0 bases, with 10 bases remaining between them. The CDR3 reads CASSTAFANTGELFF. DNA for the CDR3: TGTGCCAGCAGCACAGCGTTCGCGAACACCGGGGAGCTGTTTTTT.

J is TRBJ2-3 and V is TRBV9; no definite D call. The germline V gene encodes CDR1 SGDLS and CDR2 YYNGEE. The CDR3 has 15 residues. Trimming pared 0 bases from V and 0 bases from J, leaving 8 bases between. Here the CDR3 reads CASSVDGTSTDTQYF. The CDR3 coding sequence is TGTGCCAGCAGCGTAGACGGCACTAGCACAGATACGCAGTATTTT.

This clonotype was counted ten times or more. The CDR3 sequence is CASSSKDRNTEAFF. CDR3 DNA sequence: TGTGCCAGCAGCTCAAAAGACAGGAACACTGAAGCTTTCTTT. The chain recombines TRBV9 with TRBJ1-1; possible D gene TRBD1, 5 bases. Between the trimmed V and J ends, which lost 4 bases and 1 base, there was a span of 11 bases. CDR1 is SGDLS, CDR2 YYNGEE, per germline. The length of the CDR3 is 14 residues.

This clonotype was picked up many times. The V call is TRBV5-6, the J call TRBJ2-5, with 7 positions matching TRBD1. After removal of 4 bases from V and 0 bases from J, the junction contained 9 bases not matched to a gene. CDR1 is SGHDT, CDR2 YYEEEE, per germline. This CDR3 is built from 16 residues. In DNA, the CDR3 is TGTGCCAGCAGCCCGGGGACAGTTACGTACCAAGAGACCCAGTACTTC. Amino acids: CASSPGTVTYQETQYF. Full variable domain (missing parts from reference TRBV5-6 and TRBJ2-5): DAGVTQSPTHLIKTRGQQVTLRCSPKSGHDTVSWYQQALGQGPQFIFQYYEEEERQRGNFPDRFSGHQFPNYSSELNVNALLLGDSALYLCASSPGTVTYQETQYFGPGTRLLVL.

This clonotype was found a few times. The chain joins TRBV20-1 to TRBJ1-4; 9 bases match TRBD1. The CDR3 length is 14 residues. Germline loops: CDR1 DFQATT, CDR2 SNEGSKA (reference sequence). J gave up 5 bases and V 6 bases, and 7 bases lay outside the gene matches. The CDR3 bases are TGCAGTGCAAAACCGGGACAGGGCAATGAAAAACTGTTTTTT. This translates into CSAKPGQGNEKLFF.

This clonotype was recorded a few times. J is TRBJ2-1 and V is TRBV2; possibly TRBD1 for D (5 bases). The CDR3 contains 13 residues. Looked up from germline, CDR1 is SNHLY and CDR2 is FYNNEI. The V end was cut by 6 bases, the J end by 4 bases, with 10 bases between. The CDR3 protein is CASRPGIYNEQFF. The DNA of the CDR3 is TGTGCCAGCAGGCCAGGGATTTACAATGAGCAGTTCTTC. Based on the CDR3 plus reference TRBV2 and TRBJ2-1, the full variable domain is EPEVTQTPSHQVTQMGQEVILRCVPISNHLYFYWYRQILGQKVEFLVSFYNNEISEKSEIFDDQFSVERPDGSNFTLKIRSTKLEDSAMYFCASRPGIYNEQFFGPGTRLTVL.

Only a few counts were recorded for this clonotype. J is TRBJ2-1 and V is TRBV14, with 8 nucleotides matching TRBD2. CDR3 length equals 17 residues. The J segment lost 5 bases and the V segment lost 1 base, leaving 10 bases of the junction unmatched. Germline assignment: CDR1 SGHDN and CDR2 FVKESK. DNA for the CDR3: TGTGCCAGCAGCCAAGCCATTCGGGCGGGAGGACACAATGAGCAGTTCTTC. Its translation: CASSQAIRAGGHNEQFF.

This clonotype turned up a few times. J is TRBJ2-5 and V is TRBV7-8; D is perhaps TRBD2 (6 bases). V was pared by 1 base and J by 0 bases, with 12 bases between. The germline V gene encodes CDR1 SGHVS and CDR2 FQNEAQ. The CDR3 loop spans 16 amino acids. The CDR3 DNA follows: TGTGCCAGCAGCTTAGTTAAGGTAGCGGACCAAGAGACCCAGTACTTC. It yields the protein CASSLVKVADQETQYF.

Many counts were recorded for this clonotype. The CDR3 sequence: CASSLRGNQPQHF. The CDR3 DNA sequence: TGTGCCAGCAGTTTACGAGGGAATCAGCCCCAGCATTTT. The gene calls are TRBV27 and TRBJ1-5; D is unresolved. Germline V gene sequence: CDR1 MNHEY, CDR2 SMNVEV (reference sequence). This CDR3 is 13 amino acids long. V lost 2 bases and J lost 4, with 6 bases in between.

The chain employs TRBV18 and TRBJ1-2, with D unresolved. The CDR3 is 13 amino acids. Germline V gene lookup returns CDR1 KGHSH and CDR2 LQKENI. Trimming removed 3 bases at V and 6 bases at J, with 11 bases between. The CDR3 DNA follows: TGTGCCAGCTCACCTACGACTGGGGATGGCTACACCTTC. Protein product: CASSPTTGDGYTF. The full variable domain, completed using reference TRBV18 and TRBJ1-2, is NAGVMQNPRHLVRRRGQEARLRCSPMKGHSHVYWYRQLPEEGLKFMVYLQKENIIDESGMPKERFSAEFPKEGPSILRIQQVVRGDSAAYFCASSPTTGDGYTFGSGTRLTVV.

This clonotype was recorded many times. The chain uses TRBV3-1 and TRBJ2-5; no firm D call. This CDR3 region has 13 residues. In germline, CDR1 is LGHDT, CDR2 YNNKEL (reference sequence). The V end was cut by 4 bases, the J end by 1 base, with 7 bases between. CDR3 bases: TGTGCCAGCAGCCCTACTCCCCAAGAGACCCAGTACTTC. Its translation is CASSPTPQETQYF.

This clonotype turned up a few times. The chain has TRBV6-1 and TRBJ2-5, with D unclear. CDR3 length: 12 residues. Trimming shortened V by 2 bases and J by 4 bases, and 5 bases separated the two germline ends. The germline gives CDR1 MNHNS, CDR2 SASEGT. CDR3 region: CASSEWGETQYF. DNA of the CDR3: TGTGCCAGCAGTGAATGGGGAGAGACCCAGTACTTC.

This clonotype has more than one count but fewer than ten. V is TRBV5-6 and J is TRBJ1-6; TRBD1 agrees at 10 bases. The germline gives CDR1 SGHDT, CDR2 YYEEEE. The V segment lost 0 bases and the J segment 13 bases; nucleotides outside the gene matches: 7. There are 15 residues in the CDR3. As DNA, the CDR3 is TGTGCCAGCAGCTTGGGGGACAGGGGAATGCTGCCCCTCCACTTT. Amino acid sequence: CASSLGDRGMLPLHF.

This rearrangement joins TRBV12-3 or TRBV12-4 to TRBJ1-1; D ambiguous. The CDR3 consists of 12 residues. V lost 3 bases and J lost 7, with 9 bases in between. CDR3 DNA: TGTGCCAGCAGTTTTAACATCGGTGAAGCTTTCTTT. Its translation: CASSFNIGEAFF.

This clonotype was observed at least ten times. The chain combines TRBV7-2 with TRBJ2-7; D remains ambiguous. Trimming removed 3 bases at V and 3 bases at J, with 9 bases between. This CDR3 has 13 residues. Germline V CDR1 and CDR2: SGHTA, FQGNSA. CDR3 region: CASSFTLGYEQYF. In nucleotides, the CDR3 is TGTGCCAGCAGCTTTACGTTGGGCTACGAGCAGTACTTC. Full variable domain (missing parts from reference TRBV7-2 and TRBJ2-7): GAGVSQSPSNKVTEKGKDVELRCDPISGHTALYWYRQSLGQGLEFLIYFQGNSAPDKSGLPSDRFSAERTGGSVSTLTIQRTQQEDSAVYLCASSFTLGYEQYFGPGTRLTVT.

This clonotype was seen a few times. The V and J genes are TRBV20-1 and TRBJ2-4, with D perhaps being TRBD1 or TRBD2 (5 bases each). Trimming pared 5 bases from V and 5 bases from J, leaving 10 bases between. The length of the CDR3 is 12 residues. Germline CDR1 and CDR2: DFQATT and SNEGSKA (reference sequence). The CDR3 DNA sequence: TGCAGTGCTGGGACGGCTGAAAACATTCAGTACTTC. It translates to CSAGTAENIQYF.